The clone carrying this T cell receptor (beta chain) was recorded a few times. The antigen is unknown. This CDR3 contains 13 residues. CDR1 is MGHRA, CDR2 YSYEKL, per germline. Deletions cut 4 bases from V and 7 bases from J, with 14 bases between. A single record per CDR3 protein comes from TCRdb applying MiXCR to the reads. The sample consists of 750,000 to 900,000 distinct CDR3 sequences, about 29% of them appearing once. This entry comes from a study of T cell repertoires in cytomegalovirus infection. Study-level background: Indicated by public TCR beta signatures were CMV infection and matching HLA type.

Source: cultured CD8+ T cells from PBMCs, taken from culture after CMV antigen stimulation. This TCR came from a human donor in good health (CMV status not recorded). Some clones in this sample may be carry-over from other donors' samples. The chain employs TRBV4-1 and TRBJ2-7; D might be TRBD1 or TRBD2, each matching 5 bases. CDR3 region: CASSPGPSAEQYF. CDR3 coding DNA: TGCGCCAGCAGCCCGGGACCTTCCGCTGAGCAGTACTTC.